This section outlines one TCR beta chain sequence together with its context. Each CDR3 protein gets one entry after TCRdb re-called the reads with MiXCR. Seen here are about 260,000 distinct CDR3 sequences, roughly 13% observed once, and the top ten hold roughly 9.7%. Germline CDR1 reads SGHRS; CDR2 reads YFSETQ. V lost 8 bases and J lost 3, with 12 bases in between. The CDR3 consists of 12 residues. The data are from a study of T cell repertoires in cytomegalovirus infection. The TCR originated in a human donor in good health (CMV status not recorded). Some clones in this sample may be carry-over from other donors' samples. Sequenced: PBMCs. The J gene is TRBJ2-7, the V gene TRBV5-1; D gene ambiguous. The CDR3, as DNA: TGCGCCAGGTGGCCCCCCGTCTACGAGCAGTACTTC. Its translation: CARWPPVYEQYF.